Shown below are 27 T cell receptor beta chains from a single sample sequenced in a study of regulatory T cells in long-lasting Graves disease (dated by TCRdb to the early 2020s). The library was prepared using multiplex PCR. Sequencing took place on an Illumina HiSeq 4000. TCR beta libraries were built with iRepertoire HTBI primers and Arm-PCR amplification of CDR3 regions. TCRdb reprocessing: public reads trimmed at Q25 with fastp, clones called with MiXCR, in-frame beta chains kept. Every distinct CDR3 protein forms one entry, paired with its most common genes and DNA. This sample lists fewer than 350,000 distinct CDR3 sequences; 18% were detected once. The ten most abundant clones make up 38% of the sample. Explained via the paper, the time point label denotes: newly diagnosed GD, antithyroid drugs for less than 3 months. RNA was extracted from PBMCs in TRIzol for both TCR sequencing and RNA sequencing.

Sequencing used peripheral blood mononuclear cells (PBMCs), obtained at new diagnosis, from a patient treated with antithyroid drugs. These receptors were taken from a female donor with Graves disease.

This clonotype was observed many times. The rearrangement links TRBV6-5 to TRBJ2-1; 7 bases align to TRBD2. The CDR3 runs to 16 residues. Germline CDR1 is MNHEY and CDR2 is SVGAGI. The V gene end was trimmed by 0 bases and the J gene end by 1 base; junction bases not matched to a gene: 3. The CDR3 protein is CASSYSREYSYNEQFF. The CDR3 coding sequence is TGTGCCAGCAGTTACTCGCGGGAGTATTCCTACAATGAGCAGTTCTTC.

The J gene is TRBJ2-3, the V gene TRBV5-1; TRBD2 aligns across 11 bases. The CDR3 has 17 residues. Germline CDR1 is SGHRS and CDR2 is YFSETQ. Germline trimming cut 3 bases from V and 2 bases from J; bases unmatched to any gene: 8. CDR3 coding DNA: TGCGCCAGCAGCTCCCCGGGACTAGCGGAATCCACAGATACGCAGTATTTT. This translates into CASSSPGLAESTDTQYF. The full variable domain, rest sourced from reference TRBV5-1 and TRBJ2-3, is KAGVTQTPRYLIKTRGQQVTLSCSPISGHRSVSWYQQTPGQGLQFLFEYFSETQRNKGNFPGRFSGRQFSNSRSEMNVSTLELGDSALYLCASSSPGLAESTDTQYFGPGTRLTVL.

This clonotype came up many times. One end of the junction varies from germline; a read error may be responsible. The chain has TRBV7-7 and TRBJ2-2, with unresolved D. The germline gives CDR1 SSHAT, CDR2 FNYEAQ (reference sequence). CDR3 length: 16 amino acids. CDR3 nucleotides: TGTGCTAGCAGCTTAGATCAGATAGGACGGACCGGGGAGCTGTTTTTT. The encoded protein is CASSLDQIGRTGELFF.

This clonotype was picked up many times. The chain recombines TRBV9 with TRBJ1-3; TRBD1 matches at 7 bases. The CDR3 is made up of 16 amino acids. J lost 4 bases, V lost 0 bases, and 7 bases had no gene match. Germline CDR1 and CDR2: SGDLS and YYNGEE. In DNA, the CDR3 is TGTGCCAGCAGCGTAGGATCGACAGGGCCCGGAAACACCATATATTTT. Protein sequence: CASSVGSTGPGNTIYF.

This clonotype was picked up many times. The genes are TRBV2 and TRBJ1-6; TRBD1 matches at 9 bases. The CDR3 length is 17 residues. Trimming at V came to 4 bases and at J to 0 bases, leaving 4 bases not matched to a gene. Germline V gives CDR1 SNHLY, CDR2 FYNNEI. The CDR3 DNA reads TGTGCCAGCAGTGTTGGGACAGGGAGCTCCTATAATTCACCCCTCCACTTT. Translation gives CASSVGTGSSYNSPLHF. Full variable domain (remainder filled in from reference TRBV2 and TRBJ1-6): EPEVTQTPSHQVTQMGQEVILRCVPISNHLYFYWYRQILGQKVEFLVSFYNNEISEKSEIFDDQFSVERPDGSNFTLKIRSTKLEDSAMYFCASSVGTGSSYNSPLHFGNGTRLTVT.

This clonotype came up many times. The chain joins TRBV28 to TRBJ2-1; D may be TRBD1 (5 bases). Germline V gene lookup returns CDR1 MDHEN and CDR2 SYDVKM. CDR3 size: 16 residues. Trimming left V 2 bases short and J 3 bases short, with 14 bases between. The CDR3 DNA reads as TGTGCCAGCAGTTTACATCAGGGCCTTGGCTACAATGAGCAGTTCTTC. Translating gives CASSLHQGLGYNEQFF.

Here the CDR3 reads CASNSTRLAGGPHSYEQYF. The DNA for the CDR3 is TGTGCCAGCAACTCTACCAGACTAGCGGGAGGCCCCCACTCCTACGAGCAGTACTTC. The chain links TRBV6-4 to TRBJ2-7; 13 bases match TRBD2. Trimming at V came to 7 bases and at J to 0 bases, leaving 15 bases not matched to a gene. The CDR3 extends over 19 amino acids. Germline lookup yields CDR1 MRHNA and CDR2 SNTAGT.

This clonotype has only a few counts. An end of the junction does not agree with germline; a read error may underlie this. The chain joins TRBV19 to TRBJ1-5; D may be TRBD1 (5 bases). The germline V gene has CDR1 LNHDA and CDR2 SQIVND (reference sequence). The CDR3 spans 14 residues. The CDR3 DNA follows: TGTGCCGGTAGTATACGAGACAGTAGGCAGCCCCAGCATTTT. Its protein is CAGSIRDSRQPQHF.

Ten or more counts support this clonotype. The chain employs TRBV7-9 and TRBJ2-6, with D unresolved. The V end lost 6 bases, the J end lost 0 bases, and 12 bases lay between the germline ends. Looked up from germline, CDR1 is SEHNR and CDR2 is FQNEAQ (reference sequence). This CDR3 has 16 amino acids. The CDR3 nucleotides read TGTGCCAGCAGTCCTCAGGACCACTCTGGGGCCAACGTCCTGACTTTC. Residues: CASSPQDHSGANVLTF.

The chain recombines TRBV24-1 with TRBJ2-2, with D hard to call. Looked up from germline, CDR1 is KGHDR and CDR2 is SFDVKD. Between the trimmed V and J ends, which lost 5 bases and 5 bases, there was a span of 14 bases. The CDR3 consists of 15 residues. The CDR3 spells CATSAARPMTGELFF. CDR3 nucleotide sequence: TGTGCCACCAGTGCAGCGCGACCTATGACCGGGGAGCTGTTTTTT.

In this sample, this clonotype turned up a few times. The gene calls are TRBV9 and TRBJ2-1; TRBD2 might be the D (6 bases). Trimming pared 4 bases from V and 9 bases from J, leaving 23 bases between. This CDR3 has 16 amino acids. Germline CDR1 and CDR2: SGDLS and YYNGEE. Here the CDR3 reads CASSPPASVPPGEQFF. CDR3 bases: TGTGCCAGCAGCCCACCGGCTAGCGTCCCCCCTGGTGAGCAGTTCTTC.

In its sample, this clonotype was seen many times. This rearrangement joins TRBV28 to TRBJ1-5, with no clear D. CDR1 is MDHEN and CDR2 is SYDVKM in the germline V gene. V dropped 2 bases and J dropped 3 bases, with 2 bases sitting between them. This CDR3 is 12 amino acids long. The CDR3 sequence: CASSLPNQPQHF. DNA of the CDR3: TGTGCCAGCAGTTTACCCAATCAGCCCCAGCATTTT.

The genes are TRBV20-1 and TRBJ2-5, with D perhaps TRBD2 (5 bases). Germline values: CDR1 DFQATT, CDR2 SNEGSKA (reference sequence). Between the trimmed V and J ends, which lost 6 bases and 5 bases, there was a span of 19 bases. The CDR3 runs 14 residues. CDR3 in amino acids: CSAPRAGKAETQYF. CDR3 DNA: TGCAGTGCCCCGCGGGCGGGCAAGGCGGAGACCCAGTACTTC.

This clonotype came up many times. The V and J genes are TRBV24-1 and TRBJ2-2, with 7 nucleotides matching TRBD2. The V segment lost 7 bases and the J segment 10 bases; nucleotides outside the gene matches: 8. CDR1 and CDR2 (germline): KGHDR, SFDVKD. There are 13 residues in the CDR3. The chain's CDR3 is CATRSRGGEELFF. The CDR3 nucleotides read TGTGCCACCAGATCCCGCGGGGGTGAGGAGCTGTTTTTT.

A few counts support this clonotype. This chain links TRBV6-2 or TRBV6-3 with TRBJ1-4; no firm D call. The CDR3 covers 15 residues. In germline, CDR1 is MNHEY, CDR2 SVGEGT. Trimming pared 2 bases from V and 1 base from J, leaving 8 bases between. CDR3 DNA sequence: TGTGCCAGCAGTTACCCGCAGGAAACTAATGAAAAACTGTTTTTT. The encoded protein is CASSYPQETNEKLFF.

This clonotype was observed at least ten times. The J gene is TRBJ1-1, the V gene TRBV20-1, with 10 bases aligning to TRBD1. Germline assignment: CDR1 DFQATT and CDR2 SNEGSKA (reference sequence). This CDR3 has 13 residues. With V trimmed by 3 bases and J by 4 bases, 2 bases remained unmatched. In DNA, the CDR3 is TGCAGTGCTAGGGGACAGGGGAGCACTGAAGCTTTCTTT. Translation gives CSARGQGSTEAFF.

The genes are TRBV19 and TRBJ2-1, with 9 nucleotides matching TRBD2. Germline V CDR1 and CDR2: LNHDA, SQIVND (reference sequence). V shed 11 bases, J shed 7 bases, and the junction held 3 bases outside the gene matches. The CDR3 loop spans 11 amino acids. CDR3 protein: CAGGRENEQFF. In nucleotides, the CDR3 is TGTGCCGGCGGGAGGGAAAATGAGCAGTTCTTC.

In its sample, this clonotype was seen many times. The junction does not match germline at one end; this may be a read error. V gene TRBV7-9 combines with J gene TRBJ2-3; D ambiguous. The CDR3 extends over 13 amino acids. CDR1 SEHNR and CDR2 FQNEAQ come from the germline V gene (reference sequence). The chain's CDR3 is CASSLEAEYTQYF. CDR3 DNA: TGTGCTAGCAGCTTAGAGGCAGAGTATACGCAGTATTTT.

This clonotype came up many times. This chain joins TRBV11-3 and TRBJ1-1; a possible D gene is TRBD1 (5 bases). Trimming stripped 5 bases from V and 1 base from J, with 23 bases between. Germline CDR1 SGHNT, CDR2 YENEEA. This CDR3 has 18 amino acids. The CDR3 region has the DNA TGTGCCAGCAGCGCGAATCAGGGAACCCACCGGGGGAACACTGAAGCTTTCTTT. Amino acid sequence: CASSANQGTHRGNTEAFF.

The V and J genes are TRBV3-1 and TRBJ2-7, with no clear D. The CDR3 contains 11 residues. Germline V gives CDR1 LGHDT, CDR2 YNNKEL (reference sequence). Trimming pared 2 bases from V and 6 bases from J, leaving 5 bases between. The CDR3 DNA reads as TGTGCCAGCAGCCAAAGATTCGAGCAGTACTTC. Translation: CASSQRFEQYF.

This clonotype appeared many times. The chain couples TRBV28 to TRBJ2-7, with 8 bases matching TRBD1. With V trimmed by 6 bases and J by 2 bases, 9 bases remained unmatched. The CDR3 is 15 amino acids. The germline V gene encodes CDR1 MDHEN and CDR2 SYDVKM. CDR3 sequence reads: CASRLAPGQAYEQYF. The CDR3 DNA is TGTGCCAGCAGACTAGCCCCGGGACAGGCCTACGAGCAGTACTTC.

This clonotype came up many times. The genes are TRBV9 and TRBJ1-2; 7 bases are a match to TRBD1. J was trimmed by 4 bases and V by 2 bases; bases with no gene match: 5. The CDR3 covers 14 residues. Germline loops: CDR1 SGDLS, CDR2 YYNGEE. For the CDR3, the DNA is TGTGCCAGCAGCGTTAGGGACAGCTTCTATGGCTACACCTTC. Its translation: CASSVRDSFYGYTF.

This clonotype has more than one count but fewer than ten. The chain uses TRBV20-1 and TRBJ2-7; TRBD1 or TRBD2 may be the D gene (7 bases each). Trimming stripped 2 bases from V and 3 bases from J, with 14 bases between. The CDR3 is 14 amino acids. The germline gives CDR1 DFQATT, CDR2 SNEGSKA (reference sequence). CDR3 region: CSARTGEGYYEQYF. CDR3 nucleotides: TGCAGTGCTAGAACAGGGGAGGGCTACTACGAGCAGTACTTC.

With regard to this clonotype: With a far larger clone one base away, a read error is the likely cause. This chain connects TRBV6-2 or TRBV6-3 to TRBJ2-3; 8 nucleotides match TRBD1. TRBJ2-1 matches the DNA end more closely, so the J call is doubtful. Germline values: CDR1 MNHEY, CDR2 SVGEGT. The CDR3 contains 13 residues. CDR3: CASGPGQDPEQFF. The CDR3 DNA follows: TGTGCCAGCGGCCCGGGACAGGATCCCGAGCAGTTCTTC.

This clonotype appeared many times. The chain links TRBV3-1 to TRBJ1-2, with D unclear. Trimming stripped 5 bases from V and 2 bases from J, with 18 bases between. This CDR3 has 16 residues. The germline CDR1 and CDR2 sequences are LGHDT and YNNKEL (reference sequence). The CDR3 region is CASSTRPGASNYGYTF. The CDR3 DNA follows: TGTGCCAGCAGCACCCGCCCCGGCGCCTCCAACTATGGCTACACCTTC.

This clonotype was observed many times. This sequence joins TRBV2 and TRBJ1-5; D uncertain. V was clipped by 6 bases and J by 1 base, with 10 bases between them. Germline CDR1 and CDR2: SNHLY and FYNNEI. The CDR3 runs to 14 residues. In DNA form, the CDR3 reads TGTGCCAGCAGGGAGGGAGTAAGCAATCAGCCCCAGCATTTT. Translated: CASREGVSNQPQHF.

The table lists this clonotype with a few counts. Just one base apart from a much larger clone, this may be a read error. V gene TRBV6-2 or TRBV6-3 combines with J gene TRBJ2-7; maybe TRBD2 (6 bases). The J call may be incorrect, as the DNA end agrees better with TRBJ2-1. Germline V lookup: CDR1 MNHEY, CDR2 SVGEGT. The CDR3 has 14 residues. CDR3 DNA sequence: TGTGCCAGCAGTTGGGCGGGAAACTTCTACGAGCAGTTCTTC. This gives the protein CASSWAGNFYEQFF.